A single sample is the source of the 18 T cell receptor beta chains below, sequenced in a study of blood T cell repertoires in COVID-19 (dated by TCRdb to 2020 to 2021). Library prep was done by the immunoSEQ multiplex PCR assay. TCRdb stores this immuneACCESS table with in-frame sequences only. Part of the clones is absent; in the studies checked, under half of the shortfall reflects unresolved V genes, and no reason is known for the rest. The table for this sample lists about 160,000 clones; approximately 95% of them were counted only once. The ten top clones hold around 4.6% of the sample. The sample consisted of peripheral blood. These receptors originate from a woman between 50 and 59 years old with acute or convalescent COVID-19.

This sequence joins TRBV11-3 and TRBJ2-1, with a weak D call TRBD2 (6 bases). This CDR3 has 13 amino acids. The germline V gene encodes CDR1 SGHNT and CDR2 YENEEA. V shed 5 bases and J shed 7 bases, with 12 bases lying between them. In nucleotides, the CDR3 is TGTGCCAGCAGCCAGACTAGAAGGAATGAGCAGTTCTTC. It is translated as CASSQTRRNEQFF.

The rearrangement uses TRBV9 and TRBJ2-3; unclear D gene. Trimming pared 4 bases from V and 5 bases from J, leaving 17 bases between. Germline assignment: CDR1 SGDLS and CDR2 YYNGEE. This CDR3 is 15 amino acids long. Here the CDR3 reads CASSPTPRPRDTQYF. The CDR3 DNA reads as TGTGCCAGCAGCCCTACCCCTAGGCCGAGAGATACGCAGTATTTT.

The V gene is TRBV30, the J gene TRBJ2-7; TRBD2 matches 7 bases. Germline values: CDR1 GTSNPN, CDR2 SVGIG (reference sequence). J lost 1 base, V lost 4 bases, and 7 bases had no gene match. The CDR3 extends over 14 amino acids. The CDR3 DNA reads TGTGCCTGGATGGGGGGGGGATCGTCCTACGAGCAGTACTTC. Its translation: CAWMGGGSSYEQYF.

The chain is built from TRBV3-1 (or the pseudogene TRBV3-2) and TRBJ1-1; 7 bases map to TRBD1. The J segment lost 5 bases and the V segment lost 4 bases, leaving 4 bases of the junction unmatched. The germline CDR1 and CDR2 sequences are LGHDT and YNNKEL (reference sequence). The CDR3 runs to 13 residues. The CDR3 region has the DNA TGTGCCAGCAGCCTCACAGGGGAGACTGAAGCTTTCTTT. Amino acids: CASSLTGETEAFF.

The chain combines TRBV7-6 with TRBJ1-1; D remains ambiguous. This CDR3 has 15 residues. Trimming removed 5 bases at V and 2 bases at J, with 15 bases between. Germline V gene data show CDR1 as SGHVS and CDR2 as FNYEAQ. This CDR3 reads CASSPNFGVNTEAFF. Here the CDR3 DNA reads TGTGCCAGCAGCCCAAACTTCGGGGTTAACACTGAAGCTTTCTTT. Drawing the rest from reference TRBV7-6 and TRBJ1-1, the complete variable domain is GAGVSQSPRYKVTKRGQDVALRCDPISGHVSLYWYRQALGQGPEFLTYFNYEAQQDKSGLPNDRFSAERPEGSISTLTIQRTEQRDSAMYRCASSPNFGVNTEAFFGQGTRLTVV.

The table lists this clone with a count of one. V usage is TRBV4-1 and J usage is TRBJ2-1; D is possibly TRBD1 (7 bases). Germline assignment: CDR1 MGHRA and CDR2 YSYEKL. Trimming took off 4 bases at V and 4 bases at J, with 20 bases between the two ends. The length of the CDR3 is 17 residues. CDR3 residues: CASSPAQGGLTYNEQFF. CDR3 in DNA: TGCGCCAGCAGCCCCGCCCAGGGGGGACTCACTTACAATGAGCAGTTCTTC.

This clone has a handful of counts. DNA of the CDR3: TGTGCCAGCAGCTTGGCAGGGGTCCTCACTGAAGCTTTCTTT. Its translation: CASSLAGVLTEAFF. The rearrangement uses TRBV5-6 and TRBJ1-1, with D maybe TRBD1 (6 bases). The V and J ends lost 0 bases and 4 bases respectively, with 10 bases between them. There are 14 residues in the CDR3. Germline CDR1 is SGHDT and CDR2 is YYEEEE.

CDR3 in amino acids: CASSYRDNSYEQYF. The CDR3 coding sequence is TGTGCCAGCAGTTATCGGGACAACTCCTACGAGCAGTACTTC. This chain uses TRBV6-2 or TRBV6-3 with TRBJ2-7; D perhaps matches TRBD1 (6 bases). The V gene's germline CDR1 is MNHEY and CDR2 SVGEGT. V was trimmed by 3 bases and J by 0 bases, leaving 9 bases between them. The CDR3 totals 14 residues.

This clone was counted a single time. The V call is TRBV24-1, the J call TRBJ2-3; D is perhaps TRBD1 (6 bases). The V gene's germline CDR1 is KGHDR and CDR2 SFDVKD. Trimming left V 8 bases short and J 0 bases short, with 11 bases between. This CDR3 is 14 amino acids long. The CDR3 is CATMGQASTDTQYF. The CDR3 DNA follows: TGTGCCACCATGGGACAAGCTAGCACAGATACGCAGTATTTT.

The chain uses TRBV10-3 and TRBJ1-6, with 7 bases lining up with TRBD1. The CDR3 extends over 14 amino acids. Germline-derived CDR1 and CDR2 are ENHRY and SYGVKD. With V trimmed by 9 bases and J by 5 bases, 7 bases remained unmatched. CDR3 protein: CAIQGVVDNSPLHF. CDR3 coding DNA: TGTGCCATTCAGGGGGTCGTGGATAATTCACCCCTCCACTTT.

The CDR3 protein is CASSPTGTTDTQYF. Here the CDR3 DNA reads TGTGCCAGCAGCCCCACCGGGACTACAGATACGCAGTATTTT. The chain carries TRBV11-3 and TRBJ2-3, with D possibly matching TRBD2 (6 bases). This CDR3 is built from 14 residues. Trimming took off 5 bases at V and 3 bases at J, with 12 bases between the two ends. CDR1 SGHNT and CDR2 YENEEA come from the germline V gene. Complete variable domain (other parts from reference TRBV11-3 and TRBJ2-3): EAGVVQSPRYKIIEKKQPVAFWCNPISGHNTLYWYLQNLGQGPELLIRYENEEAVDDSQLPKDRFSAERLKGVDSTLKIQPAELGDSAVYLCASSPTGTTDTQYFGPGTRLTVL.

Here the CDR3 reads CALTAGPGETQYF. The CDR3 coding sequence is TGTGCCTTGACTGCGGGGCCGGGGGAGACCCAGTACTTC. The chain combines TRBV30 with TRBJ2-5, with D possibly being TRBD2 (6 bases). The CDR3 totals 13 residues. The ends were cut back, 7 bases at V and 5 bases at J, with 17 bases in the middle. In germline, CDR1 is GTSNPN, CDR2 SVGIG (reference sequence).

The rearrangement uses TRBV23-1 and TRBJ2-1, with a weak D call TRBD1 (5 bases). TRBV23-1 is noted as an ORF with a role that remains uncertain. The V gene lost 4 bases and the J gene lost 0 bases, with 16 bases spanning the gap. This CDR3 spans 17 amino acids. The CDR3 region is CASSLPTDLSSYNEQFF. CDR3 coding DNA: TGCGCCAGCAGTCTTCCGACAGATCTTAGCTCCTACAATGAGCAGTTCTTC.

This clone came up once. V usage is TRBV11-2 and J usage is TRBJ2-7; TRBD1 aligns across 9 bases. Germline CDR1 SGHAT, CDR2 FQNNGV. V was clipped by 7 bases and J by 0 bases; unmatched bases: 4. The CDR3 has 14 residues. CDR3 sequence (DNA): TGTGCCAGCACTCCGGGACAGGGCTCCTACGAGCAGTACTTC. Translating it yields CASTPGQGSYEQYF.

CDR3 loop: CASSLAQGASEAFF. The CDR3 DNA reads as TGTGCCAGCAGCTTAGCTCAGGGCGCCTCTGAAGCTTTCTTT. The V and J genes are TRBV7-2 and TRBJ1-1; a possible D gene is TRBD1 (5 bases). This CDR3 comprises 14 residues. CDR1 and CDR2 from the germline V gene are SGHTA and FQGNSA. V gave up 0 bases and J gave up 6 bases, with 11 bases separating them.

The V and J genes are TRBV24-1 and TRBJ2-1; 7 positions agree with TRBD2. The CDR3 contains 16 residues. Germline CDR1 reads KGHDR; CDR2 reads SFDVKD. With 4 bases clipped from V and 3 bases from J, the junction kept 8 bases outside the gene matches. The CDR3 sequence is CATSDQAGIDYNEQFF. The CDR3 DNA reads as TGTGCCACCAGTGACCAAGCGGGGATTGACTACAATGAGCAGTTCTTC.

V is TRBV7-2 and J is TRBJ2-1, with 9 nucleotides matching TRBD1. The ends lost 4 bases at V and 0 bases at J; junction bases unmatched: 7. Germline V gene lookup returns CDR1 SGHTA and CDR2 FQGNSA. CDR3 length: 17 amino acids. The CDR3 spells CASSSIPGQGSYNEQFF. The CDR3 DNA follows: TGTGCCAGCAGCTCAATACCGGGACAGGGCTCCTACAATGAGCAGTTCTTC. The full variable domain, its missing parts supplied by reference TRBV7-2 and TRBJ2-1, is GAGVSQSPSNKVTEKGKDVELRCDPISGHTALYWYRQSLGQGLEFLIYFQGNSAPDKSGLPSDRFSAERTGGSVSTLTIQRTQQEDSAVYLCASSSIPGQGSYNEQFFGPGTRLTVL.

V gene TRBV10-3 combines with J gene TRBJ1-1; TRBD1 matches 8 bases. Germline V gene lookup returns CDR1 ENHRY and CDR2 SYGVKD. The ends lost 4 bases at V and 1 base at J; junction bases unmatched: 2. The CDR3 totals 14 residues. CDR3: CAISGGTGNTEAFF. Written as DNA, the CDR3 is TGTGCCATCAGTGGAGGGACAGGGAACACTGAAGCTTTCTTT.